What follows are 24 T cell receptor beta chains derived from one specimen sequenced in a study of tissue T cells after allogeneic stem cell transplantation. The sample's time point: mouse harvest day 7 after allogeneic transplant. The graft held 10^6 splenic CD5+ T cells and 10^7 T-cell-depleted bone marrow cells. Using immunoSEQ multiplex PCR, the repertoire was profiled, and TCRdb retains in-frame clones only, with some absent. The sample has roughly 4,200 clones; more than 50% are singletons. Sequenced sample: spleen. These receptors all come from a female BALB/c mouse given C57BL/6 T cells with graft-versus-host disease after an allogeneic hematopoietic cell transplant.

With respect to this clone: The gene names given are mouse names. The CDR3 end falls 1 residue outside the read, so it is completed with the germline J gene. The chain combines TRBV26 with TRBJ1-2; the D is unclear. V lost 0 bases and J lost 0, with 2 bases in between. CDR1 and CDR2 from the germline V gene are KGHPV and FQNQEV (reference sequence). CDR3 length: 13 amino acids. The sequenced CDR3 bases are TGTGCCAGCAGTCTGTCGACAAACTCCGACTACACC. This gives the protein CASSLSTNSDYT. The whole CDR3 reads CASSLSTNSDYTF.

This clone was observed a single time. Germline and genes here are mouse. This chain's CDR3 is CASSFSPGLGSSAETLYF. The CDR3 DNA, read in part, is TGTGCCAGCAGTTTCAGTCCGGGACTGGGGTCTAGTGCAGAAACGCTGTAT. The genes are TRBV14 and TRBJ2-3, with 10 bases matching TRBD2. The read gets to within 1 residue of the CDR3 end, and the germline J gene fills in the rest. The germline CDR1 and CDR2 sequences are SGHDT and FRDEAV. V shed 1 base and J 0 bases; nucleotides not matched to a gene: 8. CDR3 length equals 18 residues.

Remarks on this clone: Genes and germline come from the mouse. The read is 1 residue too short to cover the CDR3 end, so that end is filled in from the germline J gene. The chain joins TRBV13-1 to TRBJ2-4; no clear D. The V end was cut by 6 bases, the J end by 0 bases, with 2 bases between. In germline, CDR1 is NSHNY, CDR2 SYGAGN. There are 11 residues in the CDR3. The CDR3 bases that were read are TGTGCCAGCAACAGTCAAAACACCTTGTAC. Amino acid sequence: CASNSQNTLY. The entire CDR3 sequence reads CASNSQNTLYF.

On this clone: The gene names given are mouse names. The read falls 1 residue short of the CDR3 end, and the missing part is taken from the germline J gene. The V gene is TRBV20, the J gene TRBJ2-7; D possibly corresponds to TRBD2 (7 bases). Germline V lookup: CDR1 GFQATS, CDR2 STVNSAI. The length of the CDR3 is 13 residues. Trimming took off 2 bases at V and 7 bases at J, with 15 bases between the two ends. The CDR3 region is CGARSGGAVEQYF. The sequenced CDR3 bases are TGTGGTGCTAGGTCGGGGGGCGCGGTCGAACAGTAC.

A note on this clone: Gene names and germline match the mouse. The CDR3 spells CASSLRGGQNTLYF. CDR3 DNA (partial): TGTGCCAGCAGTCTGAGGGGAGGGCAAAACACCTTGTAC. The chain is built from TRBV26 and TRBJ2-4; possibly TRBD1 for D (5 bases). The read finishes 1 residue shy of the CDR3 end, and the germline J gene is used to complete it. Trimming took off 2 bases at V and 3 bases at J, with 9 bases between the two ends. Germline values: CDR1 KGHPV, CDR2 FQNQEV (reference sequence). CDR3 size: 14 residues.

Turning to this clone: Genes and germline come from the mouse. With the read ending 1 residue before the CDR3 end, the germline J gene is used to fill in that end. V usage is TRBV2 and J usage is TRBJ2-5; a possible D gene is TRBD2 (7 bases). The CDR3 sequence is 14 residues long. Per germline, CDR1 LGHNA and CDR2 YSYQKL. Between the trimmed V and J ends, which lost 1 base and 6 bases, there was a span of 11 bases. The CDR3 loop reads CASSQGGARDTQYF. The sequenced CDR3 bases are TGTGCCAGCAGCCAAGGGGGGGCGCGGGACACCCAGTAC.

About this clone itself: Gene names are mouse gene names. The sequenced fragment ends 1 residue before the CDR3 boundary, so the rest is inferred from the germline J gene. This chain uses TRBV29 with TRBJ2-5; 7 nucleotides match TRBD1. J was trimmed by 7 bases and V by 4 bases; bases with no gene match: 5. The CDR3 extends over 13 amino acids. CDR1 and CDR2 from the germline V gene are MSHET and SYDVDS. The sequenced CDR3 bases are TGTGCTAGCAGTTGGGACAGCCAGAACACCCAGTAC. Its protein is CASSWDSQNTQY. The whole CDR3 protein is CASSWDSQNTQYF.

Concerning this clone itself: Gene names follow the mouse nomenclature. Coverage ceases 1 residue before the CDR3 finishes, and the germline J gene fills in the end. This sequence joins TRBV13-1 and TRBJ2-3, with 12 bases lining up with TRBD2. The CDR3 length is 16 residues. The germline V gene has CDR1 NSHNY and CDR2 SYGAGN. With 5 bases clipped from V and 2 bases from J, the junction kept 6 bases outside the gene matches. CDR3 bases read: TGTGCCAGCAGCCGACTGGGGGGGCGCGCTGCAGAAACGCTGTAT. This sequence encodes CASSRLGGRAAETLY. The whole CDR3 protein reads CASSRLGGRAAETLYF.

This clone was seen a handful of times. The gene symbols are mouse symbols. The CDR3 region is CASSVKYNYAEQFF. The DNA read from the CDR3 is TGTGCCAGCAGTGTCAAATATAACTATGCTGAGCAGTTC. This rearrangement joins TRBV13-1 to TRBJ2-1; D not resolved. The CDR3 is cut off 1 residue early in the read; its end comes from the germline J gene. V lost 3 bases and J lost 0, with 7 bases in between. The CDR3 has 14 amino acids. Germline V gene data show CDR1 as NSHNY and CDR2 as SYGAGN.

Comments on this clone: Mouse gene names apply. Coverage ceases 1 residue before the CDR3 finishes, and the germline J gene fills in the end. J is TRBJ2-7 and V is TRBV13-1; D tentatively reads TRBD1 or TRBD2 (6 bases each). In germline, CDR1 is NSHNY, CDR2 SYGAGN. Trimming took off 2 bases at V and 6 bases at J, with 12 bases between the two ends. This CDR3 has 13 residues. CDR3 amino acids: CASSDGGAGEQYF. CDR3 DNA, as far as it was read: TGTGCCAGCAGTGACGGGGGCGCGGGTGAACAGTAC.

On this clone: One end of the junction varies from germline; a read error may be responsible. Genes and germline are mouse. From the germline J gene comes the end of the CDR3, since the read stops 1 residue before it. The J gene is TRBJ2-5, the V gene TRBV19; D not resolved. The CDR3 consists of 11 residues. Germline-derived CDR1 and CDR2 are FNHDT and SITEND (reference sequence). The CDR3 bases that were read are TGTGCCAGCAGTAACCCAGACACCCAGTAC. Translated, it gives CASSNPDTQY. The full CDR3 reads CASSNPDTQYF. The full variable domain, with the rest looked up from reference TRBV19 and TRBJ2-5, is GGIITQTPKFLIGQEGQKLTLKCQQNFNHDTMYWYRQDSGKGLRLIYYSITENDLQKGDLSEGYDASREKKSSFSLTVTSAQKNEMAVFLCASSNPDTQYFGPGTRLLVL.

This clone was seen once. Germline and genes here are mouse. Sequencing ends 1 residue short of the CDR3 end; the germline J gene provides the rest. The chain couples TRBV16 to TRBJ1-5; D gene uncertain. The germline V and J ends were trimmed by 1 base and 8 bases, with 6 bases remaining between them. Germline V gene lookup returns CDR1 SGHSA and CDR2 FRNQAP. CDR3 length equals 12 residues. CDR3 loop: CASSLGEEAPLF. The part of the CDR3 DNA that was read is TGTGCAAGCAGCTTAGGGGAGGAGGCTCCGCTT. Full variable domain (remainder filled in from reference TRBV16 and TRBJ1-5): NAGVIQTPRHKVTGKGQEATLWCEPISGHSAVFWYRQTIVQGLEFLTYFRNQAPIDDSGMPKERFSAQMPNQSHSTLKIQSTQPQDSAVYLCASSLGEEAPLFGEGTRLSVL.

In the case of this clone: Any gene name here is a mouse gene name. Read data end 1 residue before the CDR3 end; the end is taken from the germline J gene. The V call is TRBV13-3, the J call TRBJ2-1; tentative D call: TRBD2 (6 bases). Germline CDR1 and CDR2: NNHDY and SYVADS. The V and J ends lost 6 bases and 3 bases respectively, with 10 bases between them. The CDR3 runs to 13 residues. The DNA read from the CDR3 is TGTGCCAGCACCAGACTGGCCTATGCTGAGCAGTTC. Encoded protein: CASTRLAYAEQF. From start to end, the CDR3 is CASTRLAYAEQFF.

Comments on this clone: Gene names are the mouse ones. Read data end 1 residue before the CDR3 end; the end is taken from the germline J gene. The chain links TRBV12-1 to TRBJ2-7, with TRBD1 identical over 11 bases. V lost 0 bases and J lost 0; bases outside the gene matches: 0. CDR3 length: 15 residues. CDR1 and CDR2 from the germline V gene are SGHSN and HYEKVE. The CDR3 region is CASSLGTGGSYEQYF. The CDR3 bases that were read are TGTGCCAGCTCTCTCGGGACAGGGGGCTCCTATGAACAGTAC.

This clone was counted between two and nine times. The germline and genes are mouse ones. Read data end 1 residue before the CDR3 end; the end is taken from the germline J gene. The rearrangement joins TRBV5 to TRBJ2-7, with 11 bases identical to TRBD1. Germline V gives CDR1 LGHNA, CDR2 YNLKQL (reference sequence). V trimming: 1 base; J trimming: 3 bases; junction bases outside the gene matches: 2. The CDR3 spans 15 residues. The CDR3 here is CASSQAGTGGYEQYF. The CDR3 bases that were read are TGTGCCAGCAGCCAAGCCGGGACAGGGGGCTATGAACAGTAC.

A few counts support this clone. Mouse germline and gene names are used. The CDR3 protein is CASSLGTANTGQLYF. The covered CDR3 bases are TGTGCCAGCAGCTTAGGGACAGCAAACACCGGGCAGCTCTAC. The chain carries TRBV3 and TRBJ2-2; D might be TRBD1 (6 bases). The read terminates 1 residue ahead of where the CDR3 ends, so the germline J gene completes it. Germline V CDR1 and CDR2: SNHLY, FYNGKV (reference sequence). V dropped 1 base and J dropped 0 bases, with 6 bases sitting between them. This CDR3 contains 15 residues. Looking up the rest from reference TRBV3 and TRBJ2-2 gives the full variable domain: GPKVLQIPSHQIIDMGQMVTLNCDPVSNHLYFYWYKQILGQQMEFLVNFYNGKVMEKSKLFKDQFSVERPDGSYFTLKIQPTALEDSAVYFCASSLGTANTGQLYFGEGSKLTVL.

This clone came up once. The genes and germline here are from mouse. The read ends 1 residue before the CDR3 terminus; that terminus is restored from the germline J gene. V gene TRBV13-3 combines with J gene TRBJ2-3, with 8 bases matching TRBD2. The trim removed 0 bases at V and 4 bases at J, leaving 1 base unmatched. Germline CDR1 reads NNHDY; CDR2 reads SYVADS. The CDR3 extends over 14 amino acids. CDR3 residues: CASSDGTGSETLYF. CDR3 DNA, as far as it was read: TGTGCCAGCAGTGATGGGACTGGGTCAGAAACGCTGTAT.

Of note for this clone: Gene labels here are mouse ones. The read falls 1 residue short of the CDR3 end, and the missing part is taken from the germline J gene. This sequence joins TRBV3 and TRBJ1-1; perhaps TRBD1 as D (6 bases). The CDR3 consists of 14 residues. Germline V gene sequence: CDR1 SNHLY, CDR2 FYNGKV (reference sequence). V lost 2 bases and J 4 bases, leaving 11 bases between the germline ends. The CDR3 loop is CASSLNREGTEVFF. The CDR3 DNA, read in part, is TGTGCCAGCAGCTTAAACAGGGAGGGCACAGAAGTCTTC.

This clone occurred a few times. Mouse gene names and germline throughout. The missing CDR3 end, 1 residue past where the read stops, is filled in from the germline J gene. The chain recombines TRBV1 with TRBJ2-5; the D gene is possibly TRBD2 (6 bases). Germline CDR1 reads NSQYPW; CDR2 reads LRSPGD (reference sequence). This CDR3 spans 11 amino acids. V lost 7 bases to trimming and J lost 6 bases, with 8 bases between them. The CDR3 protein is CTCTGGDTQYF. Partial CDR3 DNA: TGCACCTGCACCGGGGGGGACACCCAGTAC. Drawing the rest from reference TRBV1 and TRBJ2-5, the complete variable domain is VTLLEQNPRWRLVPRGQAVNLRCILKNSQYPWMSWYQQDLQKQLQWLFTLRSPGDKEVKSLPGADYLATRVTDTELRLQVANMSQGRTLYCTCTGGDTQYFGPGTRLLVL.

There are a few counts of this clone. Genes here carry mouse names. Coverage ceases 1 residue before the CDR3 finishes, and the germline J gene fills in the end. The chain couples TRBV1 to TRBJ2-2, with 9 bases matching TRBD2. The CDR3 extends over 15 amino acids. The V segment lost 5 bases and the J segment 0 bases; nucleotides outside the gene matches: 1. Germline V lookup: CDR1 NSQYPW, CDR2 LRSPGD (reference sequence). CDR3 DNA (partial): TGCACCTGCAGTTCTGGGGGGGCAAACACCGGGCAGCTCTAC. This sequence encodes CTCSSGGANTGQLY. The CDR3 as a whole reads CTCSSGGANTGQLYF.

For this clone: Mouse gene names and germline throughout. The CDR3 extends 1 residue past the end of the read, so its final part is completed from the germline J gene. The V gene is TRBV24, the J gene TRBJ1-5; 11 bases are shared with TRBD1. The CDR3 covers 14 residues. Germline V gene data show CDR1 as KGHTA and CDR2 as FRNEEI. V lost 2 bases, J lost 6 bases, and 0 bases stayed unmatched. The CDR3 loop reads CASSLGTGGQAPLF. The covered CDR3 bases are TGTGCCAGCAGTCTGGGGACAGGGGGCCAGGCTCCGCTT.

Worth noting for this clone: Gene names follow the mouse nomenclature. The read ends 1 residue early relative to the CDR3; the germline J gene fills the gap. V usage is TRBV5 and J usage is TRBJ2-7, with 8 nucleotides matching TRBD2. This CDR3 is 14 amino acids long. Germline lookup yields CDR1 LGHNA and CDR2 YNLKQL (reference sequence). V trimming: 0 bases; J trimming: 4 bases; junction bases outside the gene matches: 2. The CDR3: CASSQDWGVYEQYF. The sequenced part of the CDR3 DNA is TGTGCCAGCAGCCAAGACTGGGGGGTTTATGAACAGTAC.

This clone was seen only a few times. Gene names are the mouse ones. The DNA ends 1 residue before the CDR3 does, and the rest of the CDR3 is filled in from the germline J gene. The chain combines TRBV23 with TRBJ2-7; the D call TRBD1 from the table was never checked on the DNA. The CDR3 is 13 amino acids. CDR1 is KGHTA, CDR2 FQNQQP, per germline. CDR3 loop: CSSSPQGSYEQYF. The sequenced part of the CDR3 DNA is TGCTCCAGCAGTCCACAGGGCTCCTATGAACAGTAC.

About this clone: Gene names and germline match the mouse. The missing CDR3 end, 1 residue past where the read stops, is filled in from the germline J gene. The chain is built from TRBV26 and TRBJ1-3; D gene unclear. The CDR3 has 13 residues. Between the trimmed V and J ends, which lost 4 bases and 0 bases, there was a span of 4 bases. CDR1 KGHPV and CDR2 FQNQEV come from the germline V gene (reference sequence). The CDR3 bases that were read are TGTGCCAGCAGTCAGAATTCTGGAAATACGCTCTAT. This encodes CASSQNSGNTLY. The whole CDR3 protein is CASSQNSGNTLYF.